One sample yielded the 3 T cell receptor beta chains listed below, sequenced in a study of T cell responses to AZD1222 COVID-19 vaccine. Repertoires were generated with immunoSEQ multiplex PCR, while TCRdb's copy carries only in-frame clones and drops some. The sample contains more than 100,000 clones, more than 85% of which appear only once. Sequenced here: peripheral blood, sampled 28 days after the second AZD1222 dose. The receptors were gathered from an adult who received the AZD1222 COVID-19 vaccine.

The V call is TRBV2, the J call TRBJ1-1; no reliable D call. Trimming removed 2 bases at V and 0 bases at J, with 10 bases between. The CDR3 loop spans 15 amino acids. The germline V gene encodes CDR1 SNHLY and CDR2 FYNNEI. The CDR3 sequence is CASSERGVMNTEAFF. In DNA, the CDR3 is TGTGCCAGCAGTGAAAGAGGAGTGATGAACACTGAAGCTTTCTTT.

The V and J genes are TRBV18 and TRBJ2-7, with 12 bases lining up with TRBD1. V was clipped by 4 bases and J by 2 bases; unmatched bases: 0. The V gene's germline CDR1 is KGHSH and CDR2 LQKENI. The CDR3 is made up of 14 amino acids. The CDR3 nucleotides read TGTGCCAGCTCACGGGACAGGGGGCCCTACGAGCAGTACTTC. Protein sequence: CASSRDRGPYEQYF. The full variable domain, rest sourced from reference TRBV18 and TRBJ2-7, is NAGVMQNPRHLVRRRGQEARLRCSPMKGHSHVYWYRQLPEEGLKFMVYLQKENIIDESGMPKERFSAEFPKEGPSILRIQQVVRGDSAAYFCASSRDRGPYEQYFGPGTRLTVT.

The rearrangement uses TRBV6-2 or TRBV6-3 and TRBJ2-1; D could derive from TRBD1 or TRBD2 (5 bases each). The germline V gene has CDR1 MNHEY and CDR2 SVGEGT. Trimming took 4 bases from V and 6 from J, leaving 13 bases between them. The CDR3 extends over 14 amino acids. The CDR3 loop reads CASSSPPGRNEQFF. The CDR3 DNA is TGTGCCAGCAGTTCGCCACCGGGACGCAATGAGCAGTTCTTC.